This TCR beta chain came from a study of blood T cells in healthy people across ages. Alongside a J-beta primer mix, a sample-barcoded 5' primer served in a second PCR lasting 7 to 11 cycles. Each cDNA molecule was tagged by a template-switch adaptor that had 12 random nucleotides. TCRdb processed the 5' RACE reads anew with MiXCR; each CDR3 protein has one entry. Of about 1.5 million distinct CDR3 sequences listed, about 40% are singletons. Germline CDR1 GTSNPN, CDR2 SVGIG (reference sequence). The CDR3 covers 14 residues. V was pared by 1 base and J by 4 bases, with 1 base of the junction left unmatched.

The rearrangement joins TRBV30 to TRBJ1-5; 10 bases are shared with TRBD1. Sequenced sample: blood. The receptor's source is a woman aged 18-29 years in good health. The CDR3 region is CAWSGGQGNQPQHF. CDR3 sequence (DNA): TGTGCCTGGAGTGGGGGACAGGGGAATCAGCCCCAGCATTTT.